A selection of T cell receptor beta chains follows, all from one sample in a study of T cell repertoires in aging, cancer and after chemotherapy. TCRdb independently ran MiXCR on the multiplex PCR reads; one entry per CDR3 protein. Of fewer than 20,000 distinct CDR3 sequences in the sample, 45% to 50% were seen once. What was sequenced was blood. Every receptor here comes from a human donor in good health. CDR3s include the opening cysteine and the closing phenylalanine or tryptophan. D genes are given only for firm matches. Clone sizes are given selectively: once, few, many, or a class where the clone is expanded.

cdr3_nt: TGTGCCAGCAGCTTAAGGCGGGGTTTCTCCTACGAGCAGTACTTC
cdr3_aa: CASSLRRGFSYEQYF
j_call: TRBJ2-7
cdr3_length: 15
clone_size: few
v_call: TRBV13
d_call: .

cdr3_nt: TGCAGCGGCTCCGAGACTGGTACCGGGGAGCTGTTTTTT
cdr3_aa: CSGSETGTGELFF
j_call: TRBJ2-2
cdr3_length: 13
clone_size: medium-sized
v_call: TRBV29-1
d_call: .

cdr3_nt: TGTGCCAGCAGCGGACAGCAGAATGAAAAACTGTTTTTT
cdr3_aa: CASSGQQNEKLFF
j_call: TRBJ1-4
cdr3_length: 13
clone_size: .
v_call: TRBV11-1
d_call: .

cdr3_nt: TGTGCCAGTAGTATGGGAGGAGAGTATGGCTACACCTTC
cdr3_aa: CASSMGGEYGYTF
j_call: TRBJ1-2
cdr3_length: 13
clone_size: .
v_call: TRBV19
d_call: .

cdr3_nt: TGTGCCAGCAGTTACTCGCGGGAGGGCCACGAGCAGTACTTC
cdr3_aa: CASSYSREGHEQYF
j_call: TRBJ2-7
cdr3_length: 14
clone_size: .
v_call: TRBV6-2/TRBV6-3
d_call: TRBD2

cdr3_nt: TGCCCGAGTGGCGAGCAGTACTTC
cdr3_aa: CPSGEQYF
j_call: TRBJ2-7
cdr3_length: 8
clone_size: .
v_call: TRBV7-4
d_call: .

cdr3_nt: TGTGCCAGTAGTATGTCGGCCGCCAAAAACATTCAGTACTTC
cdr3_aa: CASSMSAAKNIQYF
j_call: TRBJ2-4
cdr3_length: 14
clone_size: medium-sized
v_call: TRBV19
d_call: .

cdr3_nt: TGTGCCAGCAGCGAGCGGGAGACGAACGAGCAGTACTTC
cdr3_aa: CASSERETNEQYF
j_call: TRBJ2-7
cdr3_length: 13
clone_size: .
v_call: TRBV6-5
d_call: TRBD2

cdr3_nt: TGTGCCAGTAGTCCGGGACAGGGATATAATTCACCCCTCCACTTT
cdr3_aa: CASSPGQGYNSPLHF
j_call: TRBJ1-6
cdr3_length: 15
clone_size: .
v_call: TRBV19
d_call: TRBD1

cdr3_nt: TGTGCCAGAAGCTTGGTACAGGGAGGGTCCTACGAGCAGTACTTC
cdr3_aa: CARSLVQGGSYEQYF
j_call: TRBJ2-7
cdr3_length: 15
clone_size: .
v_call: TRBV5-3
d_call: .

cdr3_nt: TGTGCCAGTTCGACATCCAGGGAAACTGAAGCTTTCTTT
cdr3_aa: CASSTSRETEAFF
j_call: TRBJ1-1
cdr3_length: 13
clone_size: few
v_call: TRBV19
d_call: .

cdr3_nt: TGTGCCAGCAGTCCGGACGGTGGTGGCGAGCAGTACTTC
cdr3_aa: CASSPDGGGEQYF
j_call: TRBJ2-7
cdr3_length: 13
clone_size: few
v_call: TRBV5-6
d_call: .

cdr3_nt: TGCGCCAGCAGCTTGGCTGGGCCTACAGATACGCAGTATTTT
cdr3_aa: CASSLAGPTDTQYF
j_call: TRBJ2-3
cdr3_length: 14
clone_size: .
v_call: TRBV5-1
d_call: .

cdr3_nt: TGTGCCTGGAGGGACAGCGGCTACGAGCAGTACTTC
cdr3_aa: CAWRDSGYEQYF
j_call: TRBJ2-7
cdr3_length: 12
clone_size: .
v_call: TRBV30
d_call: .

cdr3_nt: TGCAGCCATATCGCACCAGGGACTAGCGGGAGACTTTACACAGATACGCAGTATTTT
cdr3_aa: CSHIAPGTSGRLYTDTQYF
j_call: TRBJ2-3
cdr3_length: 19
clone_size: .
v_call: TRBV29-1
d_call: TRBD2

cdr3_nt: TGCAGCGTTCTCGATACTGAGACAACTAATGAAAAACTGTTTTTT
cdr3_aa: CSVLDTETTNEKLFF
j_call: TRBJ1-4
cdr3_length: 15
clone_size: .
v_call: TRBV29-1
d_call: .

cdr3_nt: TGCAGCGACGACAGAGTGTATGGCTACACCTTC
cdr3_aa: CSDDRVYGYTF
j_call: TRBJ1-2
cdr3_length: 11
clone_size: .
v_call: TRBV29-1
d_call: .

cdr3_nt: TGTGCCAGCAGCCGACAGGGGGGGAGTGAAAAACTGTTTTTT
cdr3_aa: CASSRQGGSEKLFF
j_call: TRBJ1-4
cdr3_length: 14
clone_size: few
v_call: TRBV6-5
d_call: TRBD1

cdr3_nt: TGTGCCAGCAGTCTCCTAGGGGGGATGGGCACTGAAGCTTTCTTT
cdr3_aa: CASSLLGGMGTEAFF
j_call: TRBJ1-1
cdr3_length: 15
clone_size: .
v_call: TRBV6-5
d_call: .

cdr3_nt: TGTGCCAGCAGTGAAAAGACGACAGGAGATGGCTACACCTTC
cdr3_aa: CASSEKTTGDGYTF
j_call: TRBJ1-2
cdr3_length: 14
clone_size: .
v_call: TRBV6-5
d_call: .

cdr3_nt: TGTGCCAGCAGTGACGGGACTAGCGGTCTCAAGGGAAAGTTCTTC
cdr3_aa: CASSDGTSGLKGKFF
j_call: TRBJ2-1
cdr3_length: 15
clone_size: .
v_call: TRBV6-1
d_call: TRBD2

cdr3_nt: TGCAGCGTGGGCCAAGAGACCCAGTACTTC
cdr3_aa: CSVGQETQYF
j_call: TRBJ2-5
cdr3_length: 10
clone_size: medium-sized
v_call: TRBV29-1
d_call: .

cdr3_nt: TGTGCCAGCAGCTTAGCGGGGAGTGGGGGAGAGACCCAGTACTTC
cdr3_aa: CASSLAGSGGETQYF
j_call: TRBJ2-5
cdr3_length: 15
clone_size: once
v_call: TRBV7-2
d_call: .

cdr3_nt: TGTGCCAGCACCACGAGGGAAAACTTC
cdr3_aa: CASTTRENF
j_call: TRBJ2-4
cdr3_length: 9
clone_size: few
v_call: TRBV6-8
d_call: .

cdr3_nt: TGTGCCAGTAGTATTTCGGGGCAGGGGAGCTCCTACGAGCAGTACTTC
cdr3_aa: CASSISGQGSSYEQYF
j_call: TRBJ2-7
cdr3_length: 16
clone_size: once
v_call: TRBV19
d_call: .

cdr3_nt: TGTGCCAGTAGTCCGAAGGCTAGCGGGAGTAGTGACAATGAGCAGTTCTTC
cdr3_aa: CASSPKASGSSDNEQFF
j_call: TRBJ2-1
cdr3_length: 17
clone_size: .
v_call: TRBV19
d_call: TRBD2

cdr3_nt: TGTGCCAGCACGAGAGGCGGGAGGAAGGATACGCAGTATTTT
cdr3_aa: CASTRGGRKDTQYF
j_call: TRBJ2-3
cdr3_length: 14
clone_size: .
v_call: TRBV6-2/TRBV6-3
d_call: TRBD2

cdr3_nt: TGTGCCAGCAGCCCCCGACTAGCGGGAGAAACAGATACGCAGTATTTT
cdr3_aa: CASSPRLAGETDTQYF
j_call: TRBJ2-3
cdr3_length: 16
clone_size: once
v_call: TRBV7-9
d_call: TRBD2

cdr3_nt: TGCAGCGTTGTCAGAGGGAGGGGCGCAGATACGCAGTATTTT
cdr3_aa: CSVVRGRGADTQYF
j_call: TRBJ2-3
cdr3_length: 14
clone_size: medium-sized
v_call: TRBV29-1
d_call: TRBD2

cdr3_nt: TGTGCCAGCACACTCTTCCCACTAGCGGTGAACACCGGGGAGCTGTTTTTT
cdr3_aa: CASTLFPLAVNTGELFF
j_call: TRBJ2-2
cdr3_length: 17
clone_size: .
v_call: TRBV6-1
d_call: TRBD2

cdr3_nt: TGTGCCAGCTCCGTAACAGGGGGTGGAGGGAGCCAGTACTTC
cdr3_aa: CASSVTGGGGSQYF
j_call: TRBJ2-5
cdr3_length: 14
clone_size: .
v_call: TRBV27
d_call: TRBD1

cdr3_nt: TGTGCCGGGGGTCTCGCCACCGGGGAGCTGTTTTTT
cdr3_aa: CAGGLATGELFF
j_call: TRBJ2-2
cdr3_length: 12
clone_size: few
v_call: TRBV12-3/TRBV12-4
d_call: .

cdr3_nt: TGCAGCGCCCCGGGACAGCCGGCAGATACGCAGTATTTT
cdr3_aa: CSAPGQPADTQYF
j_call: TRBJ2-3
cdr3_length: 13
clone_size: .
v_call: TRBV29-1
d_call: TRBD1

cdr3_nt: TGTGCCAGCAGTGAACTAGGGTCCCCCTACGAGCAGTACTTC
cdr3_aa: CASSELGSPYEQYF
j_call: TRBJ2-7
cdr3_length: 14
clone_size: .
v_call: TRBV6-1
d_call: .

cdr3_nt: TGTGCCAGCAGGGGGGGACTCCTATACAATGAGCAGTTCTTC
cdr3_aa: CASRGGLLYNEQFF
j_call: TRBJ2-1
cdr3_length: 14
clone_size: few
v_call: TRBV6-5
d_call: .

cdr3_nt: TGCGCCAGCAGCTTGGTCGTCTCTGGGGCCAACGTCCTGACTTTC
cdr3_aa: CASSLVVSGANVLTF
j_call: TRBJ2-6
cdr3_length: 15
clone_size: .
v_call: TRBV5-1
d_call: .

cdr3_nt: TGTGCCAGTAGTATGGGCGGGACTGGGGCCAACGTCCTGACTTTC
cdr3_aa: CASSMGGTGANVLTF
j_call: TRBJ2-6
cdr3_length: 15
clone_size: .
v_call: TRBV19
d_call: .

cdr3_nt: TGTGCCAGCAGCCTTCGCAGGGTGAGGAACACTGAAGCTTTCTTT
cdr3_aa: CASSLRRVRNTEAFF
j_call: TRBJ1-1
cdr3_length: 15
clone_size: .
v_call: TRBV5-4
d_call: .

cdr3_nt: TGTGCCACCCTAGGGGGCTCTGGGGCCAACGTCCTGACTTTC
cdr3_aa: CATLGGSGANVLTF
j_call: TRBJ2-6
cdr3_length: 14
clone_size: .
v_call: TRBV10-3
d_call: .

cdr3_nt: TGTGCCAGCAGTTACTCGGGTCGGCAGGGGGCGCTGACCGGGGAGCTGTTTTTT
cdr3_aa: CASSYSGRQGALTGELFF
j_call: TRBJ2-2
cdr3_length: 18
clone_size: .
v_call: TRBV6-5
d_call: TRBD1

cdr3_nt: TGTGCCAGTAAAGAAGGCCAGAACACCGGGGAGCTGTTTTTT
cdr3_aa: CASKEGQNTGELFF
j_call: TRBJ2-2
cdr3_length: 14
clone_size: .
v_call: TRBV19
d_call: .

cdr3_nt: TGTGCCAGCAGTTTACAGGGGGCCTACAATGAGCAGTTCTTC
cdr3_aa: CASSLQGAYNEQFF
j_call: TRBJ2-1
cdr3_length: 14
clone_size: .
v_call: TRBV12-3/TRBV12-4
d_call: TRBD1

cdr3_nt: TGTGCCAGCAGTGCCGGGACAGGGGCCATCTACGAGCAGTACTTC
cdr3_aa: CASSAGTGAIYEQYF
j_call: TRBJ2-7
cdr3_length: 15
clone_size: large
v_call: TRBV6-2/TRBV6-3
d_call: TRBD1

cdr3_nt: TGTGCCAGCAGCCCCGGACTAGCGGGAATTTACAATGAGCAGTTCTTC
cdr3_aa: CASSPGLAGIYNEQFF
j_call: TRBJ2-1
cdr3_length: 16
clone_size: few
v_call: TRBV6-5
d_call: TRBD2

cdr3_nt: TGTGCCAGTAGTGTTCAAGCGAACACCGGGGAGCTGTTTTTT
cdr3_aa: CASSVQANTGELFF
j_call: TRBJ2-2
cdr3_length: 14
clone_size: .
v_call: TRBV19
d_call: .

cdr3_nt: TGCAGCGTTCAGGGGACAGGGTTGTCCTACGAGCAGTACTTC
cdr3_aa: CSVQGTGLSYEQYF
j_call: TRBJ2-7
cdr3_length: 14
clone_size: few
v_call: TRBV29-1
d_call: TRBD1

cdr3_nt: TGTGCCTGTGCTGACAGGGCCTACGAGCAGTACTTC
cdr3_aa: CACADRAYEQYF
j_call: TRBJ2-7
cdr3_length: 12
clone_size: .
v_call: TRBV30
d_call: TRBD1

cdr3_nt: TGTGCCAGCAGGAGCCGGGATGGGGCATCCTACGAGCAGTACTTC
cdr3_aa: CASRSRDGASYEQYF
j_call: TRBJ2-7
cdr3_length: 15
clone_size: .
v_call: TRBV6-5
d_call: .

cdr3_nt: TGTGCCAGCACCCTTCAGGGGGGAACTAACTATGGCTACACCTTC
cdr3_aa: CASTLQGGTNYGYTF
j_call: TRBJ1-2
cdr3_length: 15
clone_size: .
v_call: TRBV6-1
d_call: TRBD1

cdr3_nt: TGTGCCAGCAGCTTGGGGACGGCTAACTATGGCTACACCTTC
cdr3_aa: CASSLGTANYGYTF
j_call: TRBJ1-2
cdr3_length: 14
clone_size: .
v_call: TRBV5-4
d_call: .